One T cell receptor (beta chain) is described in this entry. This receptor's antigen is unknown. No qualities accompany the bases; no much larger clone lies one base away. TCRbeta CDR3 regions were amplified from genomic DNA using the immunoSEQ Assay, a bias-controlled multiplex PCR. The authors processed their data as follows. Nucleated cell counts per sample were estimated from amplification of reference gene primers within the assay. Sequence reads were collapsed and filtered to measure the absolute abundance of every unique TCRbeta CDR3 rearrangement. Productive Simpson clonality was computed per sample as the square root of Simpson's diversity index over productive rearrangements. TCRdb stores this immuneACCESS table with in-frame sequences only. Part of the clones is absent; in the studies checked, under half of the shortfall reflects unresolved V genes, and no reason is known for the rest. V and J calls and clone size come straight from that table; D and trimming were deduced from the DNA. This sample has some 260,000 clones in its table, and around 90% of those were observed once. 1.5% to 2% of the sample is taken by the ten largest.

Enrolling through a virtual design, the prospective study's participants ranged in age from roughly 18 to 90 years and lived across 24 United States geographic areas. In the prospective study, participants were assigned to cohorts based on the clinical history participants reported in a screening survey and a study questionnaire. ImmuneRACE Cohort 3 recovered participants were defined by two consecutive negative NP/OP PCR tests, healthcare professional clearance, or symptom resolution. Each participant in the prospective study had whole blood, serum and a nasopharyngeal or oropharyngeal swab collected by mobile phlebotomists. Prospective study participants could optionally give additional blood draws and questionnaires over an approximately 2-month period. Before DNA extraction, prospective study blood samples were shipped either frozen or at room temperature. The data were taken from a study of blood T cell repertoires in COVID-19 (TCRdb year 2020). Concerning the study at large: Samples from collaborators originated in the United States, Italy and Spain and spanned both the acute and convalescent phases of COVID-19. The prospective study material was composed of cDNA or gDNA derived from T cells, B-cell-depleted T cells, or PBMCs. Deeply sampled blood TCRbeta repertoires from subjects exposed to, actively infected with, or recovered from COVID-19 were included in the dataset. The repertoires were made available in a free public database intended to serve as a resource for research on the immune response to SARS-CoV-2. The samples were drawn from two sources: the first 160 participants of the ongoing ImmuneRACE study, and approximately 1,300 subjects contributed by 6 global collaborators. The sample metadata nearly always contained a de-identified subject ID, COVID-19 status, age in years and sex. Where HLA class I and class II types were available, the types were taken from metadata supplied by the sample provider, not from assay-based typing.

Overall study results and their limits: The amount of clinical and demographic metadata varied by source and participant and was provided uncurated.

Based on the germline V gene, the CDR1 and CDR2 sequences are MDHEN and SYDVKM. From its cysteine to its phenylalanine, the CDR3 spans 14 amino acids. The CDR3 DNA has 42 bases and is translated from base 1. V gives up 4 bases and J gives up 10 bases, and the segment between their germline ends measures 16 bases. The receptor comes from a woman in her late teens or twenties who had recovered from COVID-19. Sequenced: PBMCs or T cells enriched from blood (not recorded which). Here the chain combines TRBV28 and TRBJ1-4, with no confidently assigned D gene. The CDR3 protein sequence reads: CASSSLDIFGKLFF. The nucleotide sequence reads as follows: TGTGCCAGCAGTTCATTAGACATCTTCGGAAAACTGTTTTTT.